The 30 T cell receptor beta chains reported below all come from one sample, sequenced in a study of immune heterogeneity within non-small cell lung tumors. Using 32 V and 13 J primers, multiplex PCR amplified TCR beta CDR3. TCRdb re-called the multiplex PCR reads with MiXCR, one entry per CDR3 protein. The sample contains around 3,000 distinct CDR3 sequences, roughly 27% of which appear only once. Bulk tumor genomic DNA was the template, and each sample received 600 to 700 ng. Every primary tumor yielded several biopsies, spaced far apart, that were taken during surgery. With untreated, newly diagnosed non-small cell lung cancer, the patients went on to undergo curative surgery. The sequenced sample was lung tumor tissue. These TCRs come from a man in his sixties with non-small cell lung cancer.

By share, this clonotype ranks as medium-sized. The chain recombines TRBV24-1 with TRBJ2-1; D not resolved. Germline CDR1 reads KGHDR; CDR2 reads SFDVKD. The CDR3 is made up of 15 amino acids. The germline V and J ends were trimmed by 0 bases and 7 bases, with 12 bases remaining between them. The chain's CDR3 is CATSDLRVYGNEQFF. DNA for the CDR3: TGTGCCACCAGTGATTTGCGGGTATACGGAAATGAGCAGTTCTTC.

Comment on this clonotype: Since the CDR3 does not end with the conserved phenylalanine or tryptophan, this likely comes from a read error. Here the CDR3 reads CASSPRRIRTDNSPLHS. The CDR3 region has the DNA TGTGCCAGTAGTCCTCGACGGATACGGACGGATAATTCACCCCTCCACTCT. The J gene is TRBJ1-6, the V gene TRBV19; D not resolved. This CDR3 spans 17 amino acids. Germline lookup yields CDR1 LNHDA and CDR2 SQIVND (reference sequence). V lost 5 bases, J lost 5 bases, and 19 bases lay in between.

This clonotype has a single count. It may be a read error: a sequence one base away is much more abundant. This rearrangement joins TRBV19 to TRBJ2-7; a weak D match, TRBD1 (6 bases). In germline, CDR1 is LNHDA, CDR2 SQIVND (reference sequence). The CDR3 contains 13 residues. Between the trimmed V and J ends, which lost 4 bases and 7 bases, there was a span of 14 bases. This CDR3 is CASSTQGRGEQYF. CDR3 nucleotide sequence: TGTGCCAGTAGTACCCAAGGAAGGGGGGAGCAGTACTTC.

This clonotype qualifies as large. The chain is built from TRBV20-1 and TRBJ2-2, with 7 bases fitting TRBD2. The CDR3 loop spans 16 amino acids. Per the germline V gene, CDR1 is DFQATT and CDR2 is SNEGSKA (reference sequence). V dropped 2 bases and J dropped 3; count of bases not matched to a gene: 9. The CDR3 sequence is CSARPLGGGYTGELFF. The CDR3 coding sequence is TGCAGTGCTAGACCTCTCGGGGGAGGGTACACCGGGGAGCTGTTTTTT.

The sample holds a few counts of this clonotype. This rearrangement joins TRBV6-2 or TRBV6-3 to TRBJ2-3, with 7 bases identical to TRBD2. V lost 2 bases to trimming and J lost 2 bases; unmatched junction nucleotides: 1. Germline V gene data show CDR1 as MNHEY and CDR2 as SVGEGT. This CDR3 is 14 amino acids long. CDR3 sequence (DNA): TGTGCCAGCAGTTACGGGAGGGCCACAGATACGCAGTATTTT. Translated, it gives CASSYGRATDTQYF.

The chain carries TRBV4-2 and TRBJ2-7; D remains ambiguous. CDR3 length: 15 amino acids. V dropped 1 base and J dropped 4 bases, with 14 bases sitting between them. Germline V gene data show CDR1 as LGHNA and CDR2 as YNFKEQ. In DNA, the CDR3 is TGTGCCAGCAGCCAAGCTCGGTCGGGCGATTACGAGCAGTACTTC. Residues: CASSQARSGDYEQYF.

By frequency in the sample, this clonotype is medium-sized (0.01 to 0.1%). The chain links TRBV12-3 or TRBV12-4 to TRBJ1-6, with D uncertain. The CDR3 has 14 residues. V lost 3 bases and J 5 bases, leaving 8 bases between the germline ends. CDR3 sequence (DNA): TGTGCCAGCAGTTTCGCAGGAAATAATTCACCCCTCCACTTT. Translation gives CASSFAGNNSPLHF.

This clonotype has only a few counts. This chain connects TRBV30 to TRBJ1-1, with D unresolved. The germline V gene encodes CDR1 GTSNPN and CDR2 SVGIG (reference sequence). There are 13 residues in the CDR3. Trimming removed 4 bases from V and 6 bases from J, with 15 bases in between. CDR3 protein: CAWIKGFYSEAFF. CDR3 sequence (DNA): TGTGCCTGGATTAAGGGTTTTTATTCTGAAGCTTTCTTT.

By share, this clonotype ranks as medium-sized. The chain's CDR3 is CASSGRSNEKLFF. CDR3 sequence (DNA): TGTGCCAGCAGTGGGCGGTCGAATGAAAAACTGTTTTTT. V gene TRBV2 combines with J gene TRBJ1-4; D uncertain. Trimming removed 4 bases from V and 5 bases from J, with 8 bases in between. The CDR3 sequence is 13 residues long. The V gene's germline CDR1 is SNHLY and CDR2 FYNNEI.

Notes on this clonotype: This may arise from a read error, as a much more abundant clone is one base away. This chain connects TRBV7-8 to TRBJ2-2; 7 bases fit TRBD1. Germline loops: CDR1 SGHVS, CDR2 FQNEAQ. The CDR3 is made up of 17 amino acids. As DNA, the CDR3 is TGTGCCATCAGCTTAGATCAAGGGGGCATTAACACCGGGGAGCTGTTTTTT. This codes for CAISLDQGGINTGELFF.

CDR3 protein: CASSLIGSSNEQFF. The CDR3 bases are TGCGCCAGCAGCTTGATCGGGAGTAGCAATGAGCAGTTCTTC. The chain links TRBV5-1 to TRBJ2-1; weak D call: TRBD2 (6 bases). The V gene lost 1 base and the J gene lost 6 bases, with 11 bases spanning the gap. CDR3 length equals 14 residues. Germline V CDR1 and CDR2: SGHRS, YFSETQ.

This clonotype has a handful of counts. The J gene is TRBJ1-4, the V gene TRBV11-2; no clear D. V gave up 6 bases and J gave up 4 bases, with 21 bases separating them. The CDR3 sequence is 17 residues long. The germline CDR1 and CDR2 sequences are SGHAT and FQNNGV. Here the CDR3 DNA reads TGTGCCAGCAGGCGGCCGGGTGCGGGGTCTTTTAATGAAAAACTGTTTTTT. It codes for CASRRPGAGSFNEKLFF.

Details on this clonotype: One end of the junction fails to match germline, which may point to a read error. V and J are TRBV5-1 and TRBJ2-1; 9 bases agree with TRBD1. The CDR3 is made up of 16 amino acids. From germline, CDR1 is SGHRS and CDR2 YFSETQ. The CDR3 DNA sequence: TGCGCCAGCAGCTTGACCCGACAGGGGGGCTACAATGAGCAGTCCTTC. Translated, it gives CASSLTRQGGYNEQSF.

Points on this clonotype: A much larger clone is a single base away; this may be a read error. The genes are TRBV6-1 and TRBJ2-7, with D unclear. Per the germline V gene, CDR1 is MNHNS and CDR2 is SASEGT. CDR3 length equals 12 residues. The CDR3 DNA reads as TGTGCCAGCAGTGAAGCTAGCTACAAGCAGTACTTC. Protein product: CASSEASYKQYF.

This chain joins TRBV15 and TRBJ2-1; D ambiguous. The CDR3 spans 17 residues. Germline-derived CDR1 and CDR2 are LNHNV and YYDKDF (reference sequence). Trimming stripped 3 bases from V and 5 bases from J, with 20 bases between. Here the CDR3 reads CATSSEKAGRFNNEQFF. CDR3 sequence (DNA): TGTGCCACCAGCAGCGAAAAGGCAGGACGCTTTAACAATGAGCAGTTCTTC.

This clonotype turned up a few times. J is TRBJ2-7 and V is TRBV6-1; 8 bases are shared with TRBD1. Germline lookup yields CDR1 MNHNS and CDR2 SASEGT. Germline trimming cut 7 bases from V and 4 bases from J; bases unmatched to any gene: 6. The CDR3 is 13 residues long. The CDR3 region is CASTPGQAYEQYF. CDR3 nucleotides: TGTGCCAGCACGCCGGGACAGGCTTACGAGCAGTACTTC.

Note on this clonotype: This may stem from a read error, because a much larger clone lies one nucleotide away. This chain uses TRBV6-2 or TRBV6-3 with TRBJ2-7, with 8 bases identical to TRBD2. The CDR3 loop spans 14 amino acids. Germline CDR1 and CDR2: MNHEY and SVGEGT. Germline trimming cut 5 bases from V and 4 bases from J; bases unmatched to any gene: 7. CDR3 amino acids: CASSQERGPYEQYF. CDR3 bases: TGTGCCAGCAGTCAAGAGCGGGGGCCGTACGAGCAGTACTTC.

The chain is built from TRBV4-2 and TRBJ2-3; D is perhaps TRBD2 (7 bases). CDR1 LGHNA and CDR2 YNFKEQ come from the germline V gene. This CDR3 has 14 amino acids. Trimming shortened V by 4 bases and J by 11 bases, and 19 bases separated the two germline ends. The CDR3: CASSPTRGREMQYF. CDR3 sequence (DNA): TGTGCCAGCAGCCCCACAAGGGGGAGGGAGATGCAGTATTTT.

This clonotype was observed a handful of times. The V and J genes are TRBV29-1 and TRBJ2-3, with D perhaps matching TRBD1 (7 bases). V lost 6 bases and J lost 4, with 17 bases in between. The germline V gene encodes CDR1 SQVTM and CDR2 ANQGSEA. CDR3 length: 14 amino acids. CDR3 in DNA: TGCAGCGTGGTCGGGACAGAGCGGGCAGATACGCAGTATTTT. This codes for CSVVGTERADTQYF.

There are a few counts of this clonotype. The V gene is TRBV6-1, the J gene TRBJ2-1, with TRBD1 matching 11 bases. V shed 0 bases, J shed 7 bases, and the junction held 11 bases outside the gene matches. The CDR3 is 18 residues long. Germline assignment: CDR1 MNHNS and CDR2 SASEGT. The CDR3 loop reads CASSEAGTGGLGGNEQFF. The CDR3 DNA sequence: TGTGCCAGCAGTGAAGCTGGGACAGGGGGGTTAGGTGGTAATGAGCAGTTCTTC.

By sample fraction, this clonotype is medium-sized. The chain is built from TRBV5-1 and TRBJ2-6, with 11 nucleotides matching TRBD2. Germline assignment: CDR1 SGHRS and CDR2 YFSETQ. This CDR3 contains 17 residues. Losses at the gene ends were 4 bases for V and 3 bases for J; bases not matched to a gene: 6. The CDR3 reads CASSAWTSGYGANVLTF. CDR3 nucleotide sequence: TGCGCCAGCAGCGCATGGACTAGCGGGTATGGGGCCAACGTCCTGACTTTC. The full variable domain, its missing parts supplied by reference TRBV5-1 and TRBJ2-6, is KAGVTQTPRYLIKTRGQQVTLSCSPISGHRSVSWYQQTPGQGLQFLFEYFSETQRNKGNFPGRFSGRQFSNSRSEMNVSTLELGDSALYLCASSAWTSGYGANVLTFGAGSRLTVL.

On this clonotype itself: This sequence may be a read error, since a much larger clone differs from it by one base. The chain recombines TRBV24-1 with TRBJ2-2, with TRBD1 matching over 8 bases. CDR3 length equals 16 residues. The V gene end was trimmed by 3 bases and the J gene end by 5 bases; junction bases not matched to a gene: 7. Germline values: CDR1 KGHDR, CDR2 SFDVKD. The DNA for the CDR3 is TGTGCCACCAGTGATACTGGACAGGGATTTACCGGGGAGCTGTTTTTT. Protein product: CATSDTGQGFTGELFF.

The chain couples TRBV14 to TRBJ2-7, with 7 bases fitting TRBD1. The germline gives CDR1 SGHDN, CDR2 FVKESK. V was clipped by 0 bases and J by 5 bases; unmatched bases: 7. CDR3 length: 15 amino acids. For the CDR3, the DNA is TGTGCCAGCAGCCAAGAATACAGGGGTGCGGACGAGCAGTACTTC. This gives the protein CASSQEYRGADEQYF.

A note on this clonotype: A much more abundant neighbour one base away suggests this may be a read error. The V call is TRBV24-1, the J call TRBJ2-7, with 9 positions matching TRBD2. Germline lookup yields CDR1 KGHDR and CDR2 SFDVKD. This CDR3 has 15 amino acids. CDR3 in amino acids: CATSAGSGSNYEQHF. CDR3 coding DNA: TGTGCCACCAGTGCGGGTAGCGGGAGTAATTACGAGCAGCACTTC.

This clonotype was picked up a small number of times. The chain recombines TRBV4-1 with TRBJ2-5, with 15 bases aligning to TRBD2. In germline, CDR1 is MGHRA, CDR2 YSYEKL. V lost 0 bases to trimming and J lost 4 bases; unmatched junction nucleotides: 18. The CDR3 is made up of 22 amino acids. The CDR3 region has the DNA TGCGCCAGCAGCCAAGATTCTCCCACAAGAGCCGGGACTAGCGGGAGGCGAGAGACCCAGTACTTC. Its translation: CASSQDSPTRAGTSGRRETQYF.

With respect to this clonotype: The junction departs from germline at one end; a sequencing error may be responsible. The chain combines TRBV28 with TRBJ1-5, with 9 bases matching TRBD1. The CDR3 length is 15 residues. Germline CDR1 MDHEN, CDR2 SYDVKM. The CDR3 DNA reads as TGTGCCAGCAGTTTCGGACAGGGGCGTTATCAACCCCAGCATTTT. Its translation is CASSFGQGRYQPQHF. Variable domain in full (rest from reference TRBV28 and TRBJ1-5): DVKVTQSSRYLVKRTGEKVFLECVQDMDHENMFWYRQDPGLGLRLIYFSYDVKMKEKGDIPEGYSVSREKKERFSLILESASTNQTSMYLCASSFGQGRYQPQHFGDGTRLSIL.

On this clonotype: With a much larger clone just one base away, this may be a read error. The chain employs TRBV12-3 or TRBV12-4 and TRBJ1-5, with D possibly TRBD1 on 6 matching bases. The CDR3 is 14 residues long. The germline V and J ends were trimmed by 6 bases and 6 bases, with 15 bases remaining between them. The CDR3 DNA follows: TGTGCCAGCAGGAGAACAGGGCGATGTCAGCCCCAGCATTTT. Translation: CASRRTGRCQPQHF.

This clonotype is classed as medium-sized. The rearrangement uses TRBV12-3 or TRBV12-4 and TRBJ1-2; TRBD1 matches at 8 bases. The J segment lost 8 bases and the V segment lost 3 bases, leaving 8 bases of the junction unmatched. The CDR3 length is 14 residues. This chain's CDR3 is CASSLQGAHQGYTF. The CDR3 region has the DNA TGTGCCAGCAGTTTGCAGGGGGCGCATCAGGGCTACACCTTC.

This clonotype was detected a few times. V and J are TRBV7-3 and TRBJ2-7; 10 bases line up with TRBD1. The V segment lost 0 bases and the J segment 2 bases; nucleotides outside the gene matches: 4. The CDR3 covers 16 residues. CDR1 and CDR2 from the germline V gene are SGHTA and FQGTGA. The DNA for the CDR3 is TGTGCCAGCAGCTTAACTGCTGGGACAGGGGCCTACGAGCAGTACTTC. Translating it yields CASSLTAGTGAYEQYF.

The chain has TRBV12-3 or TRBV12-4 and TRBJ2-2; D is perhaps TRBD2 (6 bases). This CDR3 has 15 amino acids. Trimming removed 6 bases at V and 2 bases at J, with 13 bases between. CDR3 protein: CASRPGTGNTGELFF. The DNA for the CDR3 is TGTGCCAGCAGACCGGGGACTGGTAACACCGGGGAGCTGTTTTTT.